This TCR beta chain was obtained from a study of blood T cell repertoires in COVID-19. Study-level background: Specimens from acute and convalescent COVID-19 originated in the United States, Italy and Spain. Nucleic acid was either cDNA or gDNA, and it came from T cells, B-cell-depleted T cells, or PBMCs.

Per the authors' pipeline: Scientists estimated how many nucleated cells there were by amplifying reference gene primers. TCRdb's table, derived via immunoSEQ multiplex PCR, lists solely in-frame clones and lacks some. V, J and clone size derive from that table, while D and trimming were established from the DNA sequence. The sample has 110,000 or so clones; 85% to 90% are singletons. This clone was detected only once. The length of the CDR3 is 14 residues. Germline V gene lookup returns CDR1 MNHEY and CDR2 SMNVEV (reference sequence). V was trimmed by 6 bases and J by 6 bases, leaving 12 bases between them.

The sequence derives from a woman in her forties or fifties with acute or convalescent COVID-19. V and J are TRBV27 and TRBJ1-6, with D tentatively TRBD1 (5 bases). Sequenced sample: peripheral blood. Written as DNA, the CDR3 is TGTGCCAGCAGCCCGACAGCTATTAATTCACCCCTCCACTTT. This gives the protein CASSPTAINSPLHF.